Sequencing of this TCR beta chain was carried out in a study of circulating CD8 cells and anti-PD-1 response in melanoma (dated by TCRdb to the early 2020s). General notes on the study: Nivolumab was given to patients intravenously at 3 mg/kg every 2 weeks. The melanoma cohort included approximately 13 patients, of whom seven received anti-PD-1 as first-line therapy and six had previously received targeted therapy or immunotherapy. Patients with complete or partial responses were counted as responders, while patients with stable or progressive disease (RECIST v1.1) were counted as non-responders. A total of approximately eleven melanoma patients were included in the TCR repertoire analysis, 4 of them responders and 7 non-responders. On on-treatment samples, PD-1 was detected using a biotinylated anti-human IgG4 antibody. What the work shows at the level of the full study, not this receptor alone: Since no tumor material could be accessed, the researchers instead assessed tumor reactivity using peptide assays on expanded sorted subsets. The DNEG repertoire was the most diverse; PD-1 and DPOS showed similar, higher clonality, and TIGIT repertoires were the least diverse. Because of limited material, replicates were generally not included when the experiments were performed. Both treatment-naive and previously treated patients were included in the cohort, and this mixing was noted by the authors as something that could influence results. The published TCR repertoire comparisons used only baseline and M1 samples from a small cohort with few responders. Repertoires were mostly private between subsets, with fewer than 7.5% of TRB clonotypes shared at M1, and the greatest sharing occurred between DPOS and TIGIT.

Compared with the rest of its sample, this clonotype is large (0.1 to 1%). This receptor's antigen is unknown. Nothing much larger sits one base from this clone, and base qualities are not available. Sequenced using a NextSeq 500. The QIAseq Immune Repertoire RNA Library Kit, Human TCR Panel was used to prepare TCR libraries from roughly 16 ng of total RNA. TCR libraries were sequenced on an Illumina NextSeq with a Mid Output V2 kit, using asymmetric 261x41 paired-end reads. Each TCR library was diluted to approximately 3.7 nM, after which the TCR libraries were pooled, denatured and loaded at 0.95 to 1 pM. The study's own analysis went as follows. TCR FASTQ files were processed in the QIAGEN GeneGlobe Data Analysis Center, and downstream analysis was performed in R 3.5.2. To get clonality, Shannon entropy was normalized by the log of the number of unique productive sequences and the result was subtracted from one. Within each subset, Fisher exact tests at 5% FDR identified TRA or TRB clonotypes differing in abundance between baseline and M1. Clonotypes with differential abundance were put into four groups: emerging, expanding, contracting or non-expanding/contracting. Morisita's overlap index was used to measure repertoire overlap between patients. TCRdb reran the public reads through fastp at Q25 and MiXCR, keeping productive beta chains. Every distinct CDR3 protein forms one entry, paired with its most common genes and DNA. The V and J calls shown here were made by TCRdb, not taken from the authors' results. For this sample the table gives 250 to 300 distinct CDR3 sequences, of which approximately 2.8% were detected only once. The top ten hold roughly 30% of the sample.

The CDR3 starts with the cysteine, ends with the phenylalanine, and has 15 residues. Only CDR3 DNA remains: 45 bases, in frame from the first base. The trim is 3 bases for V and 2 bases for J, with a gap of 14 bases between the germline ends. CDR1 and CDR2 are drawn from the germline V gene (reference sequence): LNHDA, SQIVND. Using a BD FACSAria II cell sorter, four subsets defined by PD-1 and/or TIGIT were sorted out of live CD3+CD8+TCRalphabeta+ cells. To characterize relevance to anti-PD-1 therapy response, circulating CD8 T cells were sorted into four subsets based on PD-1 and TIGIT expression. From each sorted CD8 T-cell subset, both TCR alpha and TCR beta chains were sequenced. Peripheral blood was collected before the first anti-PD-1 injection, after two injections and after four injections. PBMCs were isolated immediately by Ficoll gradient centrifugation. Until use, PBMCs were stored frozen in liquid nitrogen in RPMI containing about 22% FCS and roughly 9.2% DMSO. After thawing, PBMCs were stained with a viability dye and with antibodies against CD3, CD8alpha, TCRalphabeta, PD-1 and TIGIT. The RNeasy Kit was used to extract total RNA, and all samples had a RIN greater than 7.

Specimen: CD8+ T cells from PBMCs, collected at baseline or after one month of anti-PD-1 therapy (not recorded which). The chain is made from TRBV19 and TRBJ2-7; 7 matching bases give a weak D call of TRBD2. This clonotype was sampled from a human donor with melanoma. The CDR3 is CASSMAGGGTYEQYF. The sequenced DNA: TGTGCCAGTAGTATGGCCGGCGGGGGCACCTACGAGCAGTACTTC.